The source of this T cell receptor (beta chain) is a study of cytomegalovirus exposure and HLA in healthy donors. General study findings and limits: Fewer N-insertions (relative to the approximately 670-donor mean) were reportedly seen in an Asian-associated ancestry cluster in a later analysis. Some TCR beta chains (around 180 of them) were listed as cytomegalovirus-associated.

With 60 Vbeta and 13 Jbeta primers, the PCR was carried out. Here immunoSEQ multiplex PCR was the method, and the copy in TCRdb shows in-frame clones only, minus some. Of some 150,000 clones in the sample, roughly 75% were seen once. The J segment lost 2 bases and the V segment lost 5 bases, leaving 6 bases of the junction unmatched. In germline, CDR1 is SGHTA, CDR2 FQGNSA. The CDR3 extends over 15 amino acids. As for this clone: No antigen is known for it.

This clonotype was sampled from a man aged 40-49 years in good health and CMV-seronegative. The specimen was PBMCs. V and J are TRBV7-2 and TRBJ2-3; 8 bases align to TRBD2. This CDR3 reads CASSATSGHTDTQYF. Here the CDR3 DNA reads TGTGCCAGCAGCGCTACTAGCGGCCACACAGATACGCAGTATTTT.